The sequence of this T cell receptor (beta chain) was determined in a study of control samples from healthy donors and cancer patients. Germline CDR1 and CDR2: MDHEN and SYDVKM. The CDR3 is 14 residues long. V was pared by 7 bases and J by 6 bases, with 18 bases between. The table came from immunoSEQ multiplex PCR; TCRdb's copy has only in-frame clones and leaves some out. Among fewer than 500,000 clones listed, roughly 90% were seen once. This receptor was identified in a man aged 35 to 55 with head and neck cancer. The sample comprised PBMCs. The rearrangement joins TRBV28 to TRBJ1-1; possible D gene TRBD1, 5 bases. CDR3 region: CASTPGRGWSEAFF. The DNA of the CDR3 is TGTGCCAGCACCCCGGGGAGGGGTTGGTCTGAAGCTTTCTTT.